This paragraph covers one T cell receptor beta chain sequence. This sample stems from a study of technical replicates of blood from a few donors. Produced via immunoSEQ multiplex PCR; TCRdb's table is partial and in-frame only. The sample has about 89,000 clones, just under 95% seen once. Trimming at V came to 4 bases and at J to 0 bases, leaving 7 bases not matched to a gene. Germline assignment: CDR1 SGDLS and CDR2 YYNGEE. The CDR3 runs to 16 residues. Sequenced input: T cells isolated from PBMCs. The rearrangement joins TRBV9 to TRBJ2-1, with 7 positions matching TRBD2. The receptor comes from a human donor in good health. The CDR3 bases are TGTGCCAGCAGCCCGCGACTAGCAAGCTCCTACAATGAGCAGTTCTTC. Protein sequence: CASSPRLASSYNEQFF.